This T cell receptor beta chain stems from a study of early T cells in non-severe SARS-CoV-2 infection. A single record per CDR3 protein comes from TCRdb applying MiXCR to the 5' RACE reads. The repertoire consists of about 98,000 distinct CDR3 sequences, with approximately 15% occurring once and the leading ten covering 6.5% to 9%. V gave up 6 bases and J gave up 2 bases; unmatched junction bases: 3. CDR1 KGHSH and CDR2 LQKENI come from the germline V gene. The CDR3 has 15 amino acids. The chain combines TRBV18 with TRBJ1-5; 11 bases line up with TRBD1. This sequence originates from an adult who was a healthcare worker with PCR-confirmed SARS-CoV-2 infection or an uninfected control (not recorded which). Sequencing was performed on whole blood. The CDR3 coding sequence is TGTGCCAGCTCTGGACAGGGGGCAGGCAATCAGCCCCAGCATTTT. Its protein is CASSGQGAGNQPQHF.